This T cell receptor (beta chain) stems from a study of T-cell reconstitution after alpha-beta-depleted transplantation in children. Overall study findings and caveats: One year post-transplant, T-cell counts and diversity were largely derived from T cells produced anew. The study reportedly traced alpha-beta T cells about two months after transplant to several hundred expanded graft clones.

Trimming left V 5 bases short and J 13 bases short, with 15 bases between. The V gene's germline CDR1 is DFQATT and CDR2 SNEGSKA (reference sequence). This CDR3 has 12 residues. Molecular barcoding with unique molecular identifiers was used for the TCRbeta library. MiXCR, run by TCRdb on the PCR reads, gives a single entry per CDR3 protein. The data hold about a million distinct CDR3 sequences, with roughly 29% observed a single time. Notes on this clonotype: Its specificity is not known.

This rearrangement joins TRBV20-1 to TRBJ1-6, with D unresolved. The input for sequencing was PBMCs, mostly from graft donor cells, taken 360 days after TCRalphabeta/CD19-depleted stem cell transplant. This clonotype was sampled from a boy under two years old who had a stem cell transplant for SCID, so the T cells may come from the graft donor. In DNA form, the CDR3 reads TGCAGTGCTCAAAAGACTAGTAGGCCCCTCCACTTT. Translating it yields CSAQKTSRPLHF.